Presented here are 27 T cell receptor beta chains from one specimen sequenced in a study of shared clonotypes between healthy human individuals. TCRdb keeps only in-frame clones here, not all; method: immunoSEQ multiplex PCR. This repertoire shows fewer than 600,000 clones, more than 70% found once; its top ten account for 12%. The sequenced material came from PBMCs. These TCRs come from a woman aged 40 to 50 in good health. Some clones in this sample may be carry-over from other donors' samples.

V is TRBV30 and J is TRBJ2-2; possibly TRBD1 for D (5 bases). V lost 1 base, J lost 1 base, and 7 bases lay in between. Per germline, CDR1 GTSNPN and CDR2 SVGIG (reference sequence). This CDR3 contains 14 residues. CDR3 in amino acids: CAWSATVNTGELFF. In nucleotides, the CDR3 is TGTGCCTGGAGTGCGACAGTGAACACCGGGGAGCTGTTTTTT.

A word on this clone: The junction shows a germline mismatch at one end, possibly a read error. The chain uses TRBV4-1 and TRBJ2-5; TRBD1 or TRBD2 may be the D gene (5 bases each). The CDR3 consists of 15 residues. Looked up from germline, CDR1 is MGHRA and CDR2 is YSYEKL. The CDR3 protein is CASTQLPGTGETQYF. CDR3 coding DNA: TGCGCCAGCACCCAACTGCCGGGGACGGGAGAGACCCAGTACTTC.

CDR3 DNA: TGTGCCAGCAGCAGCACACGACAGGGCGCCGAGTTCGTCACTGAAGCTTTCTTT. Amino acids: CASSSTRQGAEFVTEAFF. The V and J genes are TRBV7-9 and TRBJ1-1, with 7 bases matching TRBD1. The germline CDR1 and CDR2 sequences are SEHNR and FQNEAQ (reference sequence). Unmatched junction bases numbered 19, after V lost 5 bases and J lost 4 bases. The CDR3 sequence is 18 residues long.

The chain combines TRBV28 with TRBJ2-2, with D uncertain. V lost 6 bases and J 5 bases, leaving 13 bases between the germline ends. The CDR3 runs 14 residues. Germline V gives CDR1 MDHEN, CDR2 SYDVKM. The CDR3 is CASSTGRRTGELFF. CDR3 DNA sequence: TGTGCCAGCAGCACTGGCAGAAGGACCGGGGAGCTGTTTTTT.

The rearrangement joins TRBV5-6 to TRBJ2-3, with 8 bases identical to TRBD1. The CDR3 spans 16 residues. V lost 4 bases and J lost 1; bases outside the gene matches: 8. Germline CDR1 SGHDT, CDR2 YYEEEE. CDR3 sequence reads: CASSQRTGWRTDTQYF. As DNA, the CDR3 is TGTGCCAGCAGCCAAAGGACAGGGTGGCGCACAGATACGCAGTATTTT.

As DNA, the CDR3 is TGTGCCAGCAGCCGCGGGACAGGTGGGCCCATGAACACTGAAGCTTTCTTT. Protein product: CASSRGTGGPMNTEAFF. The V call is TRBV11-3, the J call TRBJ1-1, with TRBD1 matching 8 bases. The length of the CDR3 is 17 residues. After removal of 5 bases from V and 0 bases from J, the junction contained 11 bases not matched to a gene. Per germline, CDR1 SGHNT and CDR2 YENEEA.

The V call is TRBV5-1, the J call TRBJ2-1, with 7 bases identical to TRBD1. CDR1 and CDR2 from the germline V gene are SGHRS and YFSETQ. The CDR3 length is 16 residues. Germline trimming cut 6 bases from V and 1 base from J; bases unmatched to any gene: 10. This chain's CDR3 is CASTLLKGASYNEQFF. The DNA of the CDR3 is TGCGCCAGCACCCTCCTGAAGGGGGCTTCCTACAATGAGCAGTTCTTC.

The chain carries TRBV28 and TRBJ1-4, with TRBD1 identical over 9 bases. Germline assignment: CDR1 MDHEN and CDR2 SYDVKM. V shed 3 bases, J shed 7 bases, and the junction held 9 bases outside the gene matches. The CDR3 is 16 residues long. CDR3 sequence reads: CASSFGGTGSGEKLFF. The CDR3, as DNA: TGTGCCAGCAGTTTTGGGGGGACAGGGTCGGGTGAAAAACTGTTTTTT. The whole variable domain, filled in from reference TRBV28 and TRBJ1-4, reads DVKVTQSSRYLVKRTGEKVFLECVQDMDHENMFWYRQDPGLGLRLIYFSYDVKMKEKGDIPEGYSVSREKKERFSLILESASTNQTSMYLCASSFGGTGSGEKLFFGSGTQLSVL.

V is TRBV10-3 and J is TRBJ1-1; tentatively, D is TRBD1 (5 bases). Germline V lookup: CDR1 ENHRY, CDR2 SYGVKD. The V and J ends lost 6 bases and 1 base respectively, with 9 bases between them. This CDR3 region has 13 residues. The CDR3 sequence is CAIRVGENTEAFF. The CDR3, as DNA: TGTGCCATCAGAGTAGGGGAGAACACTGAAGCTTTCTTT.

The rearrangement uses TRBV29-1 and TRBJ2-2; maybe TRBD1 (6 bases). The CDR3 totals 13 residues. The V end was cut by 7 bases, the J end by 1 base, with 10 bases between. Germline CDR1 is SQVTM and CDR2 is ANQGSEA. In nucleotides, the CDR3 is TGCAGCGCCCAGGGGCGGAACACCGGGGAGCTGTTTTTT. It codes for CSAQGRNTGELFF.

V gene TRBV10-2 combines with J gene TRBJ2-6, with a possible D match to TRBD2 (6 bases). Germline-derived CDR1 and CDR2 are WSHSY and SAAADI. V dropped 5 bases and J dropped 4 bases, with 9 bases sitting between them. This CDR3 region has 14 residues. The CDR3 region has the DNA TGCGCCAGCAGTCCCGCGGGGGGGGCCAACGTCCTGACTTTC. Protein product: CASSPAGGANVLTF.

J is TRBJ1-5 and V is TRBV6-1, with a weak D call TRBD1 (5 bases). Germline V gives CDR1 MNHNS, CDR2 SASEGT. Between the trimmed V and J ends, which lost 2 bases and 0 bases, there was a span of 14 bases. The CDR3 is 17 amino acids. CDR3 amino acids: CASSERFDSNSNQPQHF. The DNA of the CDR3 is TGTGCCAGCAGTGAACGTTTTGACAGCAATAGCAATCAGCCCCAGCATTTT.

A note on this clone: This likely stems from a read error, as it lies one base from a far larger clone. Other DNA sequences within the sample encode an identical CDR3. DNA of the CDR3: TGCGCCAGCTTGAGGGGCGGTAGCACAGATACGCAGTATTTT. Translating gives CASLRGGSTDTQYF. The chain carries TRBV5-1 and TRBJ2-3, with D possibly called TRBD1 or TRBD2 (5 bases each). CDR3 size: 14 residues. The V gene lost 7 bases and the J gene lost 0 bases, with 12 bases spanning the gap. Germline V CDR1 and CDR2: SGHRS, YFSETQ.

This chain joins TRBV28 and TRBJ1-4; 8 bases are shared with TRBD1. V gave up 6 bases and J gave up 2 bases; unmatched junction bases: 2. CDR3 length equals 14 residues. Germline assignment: CDR1 MDHEN and CDR2 SYDVKM. Here the CDR3 DNA reads TGTGCCAGCAGACCAGGGGGCACTAATGAAAAACTGTTTTTT. This translates into CASRPGGTNEKLFF.

Note on this clone: Just one base apart from a much larger clone, this may be a read error. The chain couples TRBV5-1 to TRBJ2-1; the D is unclear. CDR1 and CDR2 from the germline V gene are SGHRS and YFSETQ. V was pared by 0 bases and J by 2 bases, with 6 bases between. This CDR3 contains 14 residues. The CDR3 sequence is CASSLEDPYNEQFF. The CDR3 DNA reads as TGCGCCAGCAGCTTGGAGGATCCCTACAATGAGCAGTTCTTC.

This chain uses TRBV4-3 with TRBJ2-3, with D perhaps TRBD1 or TRBD2 (5 bases each). V was trimmed by 5 bases and J by 3 bases, leaving 15 bases between them. The CDR3 is made up of 15 amino acids. Germline-derived CDR1 and CDR2 are LGHNA and YSLEER. CDR3 DNA: TGCGCCAGCAGCTTGGGGCTAGCAGTTACAGATACGCAGTATTTT. This gives the protein CASSLGLAVTDTQYF.

The chain is built from TRBV9 and TRBJ1-1; 7 nucleotides agree with TRBD1. Trimming took 4 bases from V and 4 from J; bases not matched to a gene: 13. CDR1 SGDLS and CDR2 YYNGEE come from the germline V gene. This CDR3 is built from 16 residues. The DNA for the CDR3 is TGTGCCAGCAGCCCCCATCCGACAGGGTCTATCACTGAAGCTTTCTTT. Encoded protein: CASSPHPTGSITEAFF.

This clone has a single count. V gene TRBV9 combines with J gene TRBJ1-4, with D possibly TRBD1 on 5 matching bases. The ends were cut back, 3 bases at V and 8 bases at J, with 14 bases in the middle. CDR1 SGDLS and CDR2 YYNGEE come from the germline V gene. This CDR3 spans 14 amino acids. The CDR3 sequence: CASSAGDSGEKLFF. CDR3 nucleotides: TGTGCCAGCAGCGCCGGGGACTCCGGCGAAAAACTGTTTTTT.

The genes are TRBV7-9 and TRBJ2-5; TRBD1 matches 10 bases. There are 15 residues in the CDR3. The germline V gene has CDR1 SEHNR and CDR2 FQNEAQ (reference sequence). Losses at the gene ends were 5 bases for V and 4 bases for J; bases not matched to a gene: 7. CDR3 nucleotide sequence: TGTGCCAGCAGCCCCGGACAGGGGGGGAGAGAGACCCAGTACTTC. This gives the protein CASSPGQGGRETQYF.

As DNA, the CDR3 is TGTGCCAGCAGAGGACGTAACGGGAACCAGGGCAATGAAGCTTTCTTT. It encodes CASRGRNGNQGNEAFF. V usage is TRBV9 and J usage is TRBJ1-1; a weak D match, TRBD1 (5 bases). Trimming cost V 5 bases and J 7 bases, with 24 bases left between them. This CDR3 spans 16 amino acids. From germline, CDR1 is SGDLS and CDR2 YYNGEE. Combining the CDR3 with reference TRBV9 and TRBJ1-1 gives the whole variable domain DSGVTQTPKHLITATGQRVTLRCSPRSGDLSVYWYQQSLDQGLQFLIQYYNGEERAKGNILERFSAQQFPDLHSELNLSSLELGDSALYFCASRGRNGNQGNEAFFGQGTRLTVV.

The chain uses TRBV5-4 and TRBJ1-1; D not certain. The CDR3 runs 15 residues. Germline CDR1 and CDR2: SGHNT and YYREEE (reference sequence). V was clipped by 3 bases and J by 1 base, with 13 bases between them. In nucleotides, the CDR3 is TGTGCCAGCAGCTCAACAGTGGAGGGGAACACTGAAGCTTTCTTT. It encodes CASSSTVEGNTEAFF.

For this clone: Given a far larger clone just one base away, this is likely a sequencing read error. In the same sample, other DNA sequences code for this CDR3. The rearrangement uses TRBV30 and TRBJ1-1; possibly TRBD1 for D (5 bases). CDR1 and CDR2 (germline): GTSNPN, SVGIG (reference sequence). Deletions cut 0 bases from V and 5 bases from J, with 28 bases between. The CDR3 runs 19 residues. This CDR3 reads CAWSVAPRTNGWGRTEAFF. The DNA for the CDR3 is TGTGCCTGGAGTGTGGCCCCGCGGACAAATGGATGGGGACGGACTGAAGCTTTCTTT.

This chain joins TRBV9 and TRBJ1-3, with D maybe TRBD1 (6 bases). V was trimmed by 4 bases and J by 8 bases, leaving 16 bases between them. Germline CDR1 is SGDLS and CDR2 is YYNGEE. The CDR3 sequence is 14 residues long. CDR3 loop: CASSKTGLVDTIYF. The CDR3 nucleotides read TGTGCCAGCAGCAAAACAGGGCTCGTAGACACCATATATTTT.

This chain joins TRBV28 and TRBJ1-5; no firm D call. V lost 6 bases and J 2 bases, leaving 14 bases between the germline ends. This CDR3 is built from 15 residues. Germline CDR1 is MDHEN and CDR2 is SYDVKM. The DNA of the CDR3 is TGTGCCAGCAGCCTACCCGGGGTAGGCAATCAGCCCCAGCATTTT. This codes for CASSLPGVGNQPQHF.

Note on this clone: A far more abundant clone sits one base away, making this likely a read error. V and J are TRBV28 and TRBJ1-1, with D possibly being TRBD1 (5 bases). The CDR3 contains 14 residues. Germline values: CDR1 MDHEN, CDR2 SYDVKM. With 10 bases removed from V and 7 bases from J, the gap between germline ends came to 22 bases. Written as DNA, the CDR3 is TGTGCCACCCGGTCCGACCCAGGGCACATTGAAGCTTTCTTT. Translation: CATRSDPGHIEAFF.

The rearrangement joins TRBV5-1 to TRBJ2-6; 7 positions agree with TRBD1. CDR3 length: 18 amino acids. Trimming removed 1 base from V and 0 bases from J; junction bases left unmatched: 7. CDR1 and CDR2 from the germline V gene are SGHRS and YFSETQ. CDR3 in DNA: TGCGCCAGCAGCTTGTACGGGACAGCAGCCTCTGGGGCCAACGTCCTGACTTTC. Protein sequence: CASSLYGTAASGANVLTF.

In regard to this clone: One base away lies a much larger clone, so this may be a sequencing read error. The chain recombines TRBV29-1 with TRBJ2-1, with 7 bases that match TRBD1. The CDR3 is 13 amino acids. Germline CDR1 and CDR2: SQVTM and ANQGSEA. Trimming at V came to 7 bases and at J to 5 bases, leaving 8 bases not matched to a gene. The CDR3 here is CSGGLRGHNEQFF. In nucleotides, the CDR3 is TGCAGCGGTGGCCTTAGGGGGCACAATGAGCAGTTCTTC.